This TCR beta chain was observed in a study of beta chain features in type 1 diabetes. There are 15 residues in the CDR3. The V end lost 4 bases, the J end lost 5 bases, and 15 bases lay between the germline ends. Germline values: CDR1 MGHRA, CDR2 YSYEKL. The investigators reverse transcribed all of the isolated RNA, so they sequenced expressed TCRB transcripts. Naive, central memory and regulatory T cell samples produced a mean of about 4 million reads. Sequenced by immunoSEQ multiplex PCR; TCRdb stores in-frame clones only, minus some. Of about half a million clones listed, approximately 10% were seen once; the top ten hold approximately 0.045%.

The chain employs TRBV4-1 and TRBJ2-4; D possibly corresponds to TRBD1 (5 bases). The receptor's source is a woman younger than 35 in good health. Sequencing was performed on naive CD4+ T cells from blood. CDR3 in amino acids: CASSPRLDRENIQYF. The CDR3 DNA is TGCGCCAGCAGCCCCCGTCTCGACAGAGAAAACATTCAGTACTTC.